This T cell receptor (beta chain) is drawn from a study of blood T cells in healthy people across ages. Study-level results: While age rose, TCR beta diversity per million T cells dropped in a roughly linear way. More naive CD4+ cells and higher diversity marked long-lived donors relative to aged donors.

The second PCR ran about 6 to 11 cycles with a sample-barcoded 5' primer and J-beta primers. TCRdb fed the 5' RACE reads into MiXCR, producing one record per CDR3 protein. The repertoire holds hundreds of thousands of distinct CDR3 sequences, around 52% seen once, with about 14% in the top ten. A few counts support this clonotype. Its antigen is currently unknown. This TCR derives from a woman of 80 years or more in good health. The sequencing sample was made of blood.

The CDR3 DNA reads as TGTGCCAGCAGCCAGCTAGACAGAGAACAGTACTTC. Its translation is CASSQLDREQYF. This chain uses TRBV3-1 with TRBJ2-4, with a weak D call TRBD1 (5 bases). The CDR3 is 12 amino acids. The germline CDR1 and CDR2 sequences are LGHDT and YNNKEL (reference sequence). The V end lost 3 bases, the J end lost 13 bases, and 13 bases lay between the germline ends.